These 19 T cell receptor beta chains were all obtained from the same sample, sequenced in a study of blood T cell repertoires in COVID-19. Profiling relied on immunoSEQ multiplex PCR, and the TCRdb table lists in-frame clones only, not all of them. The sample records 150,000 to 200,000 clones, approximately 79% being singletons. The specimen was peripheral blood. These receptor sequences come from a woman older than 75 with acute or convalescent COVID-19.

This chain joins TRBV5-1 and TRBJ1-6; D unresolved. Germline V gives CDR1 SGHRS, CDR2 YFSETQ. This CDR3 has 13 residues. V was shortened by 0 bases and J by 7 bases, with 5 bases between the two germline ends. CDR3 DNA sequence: TGCGCCAGCAGCTTGGTCGGGAATTCACCCCTCCACTTT. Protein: CASSLVGNSPLHF.

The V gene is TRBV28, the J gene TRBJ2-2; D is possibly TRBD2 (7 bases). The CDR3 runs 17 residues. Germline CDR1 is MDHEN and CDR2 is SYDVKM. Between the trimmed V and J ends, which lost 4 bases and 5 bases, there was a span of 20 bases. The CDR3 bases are TGTGCCAGCAGTTCGCCAATAGGGGGGGCGCGAACCGGGGAGCTGTTTTTT. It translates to CASSSPIGGARTGELFF.

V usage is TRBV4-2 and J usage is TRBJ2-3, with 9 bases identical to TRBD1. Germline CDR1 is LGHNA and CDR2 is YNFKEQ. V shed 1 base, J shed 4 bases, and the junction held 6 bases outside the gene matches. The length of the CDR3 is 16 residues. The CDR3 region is CASSQVGTGSPDTQYF. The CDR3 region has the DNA TGTGCCAGCAGCCAAGTTGGGACAGGGTCCCCAGATACGCAGTATTTT.

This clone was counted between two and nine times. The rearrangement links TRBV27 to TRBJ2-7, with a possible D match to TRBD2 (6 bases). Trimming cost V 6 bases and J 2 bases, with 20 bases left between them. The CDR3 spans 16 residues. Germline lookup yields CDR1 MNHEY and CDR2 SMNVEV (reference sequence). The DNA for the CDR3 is TGTGCCAGCAGCCCTCTGCTGGGGGGAGGTACCTACGAGCAGTACTTC. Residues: CASSPLLGGGTYEQYF.

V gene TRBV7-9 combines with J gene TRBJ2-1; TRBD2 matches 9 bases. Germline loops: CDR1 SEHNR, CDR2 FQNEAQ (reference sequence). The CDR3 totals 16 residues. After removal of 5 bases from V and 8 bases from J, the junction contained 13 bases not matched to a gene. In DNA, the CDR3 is TGTGCCAGCAGCGCACCTCCGGGACTAGCTCTCCATGAGCAGTTCTTC. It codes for CASSAPPGLALHEQFF.

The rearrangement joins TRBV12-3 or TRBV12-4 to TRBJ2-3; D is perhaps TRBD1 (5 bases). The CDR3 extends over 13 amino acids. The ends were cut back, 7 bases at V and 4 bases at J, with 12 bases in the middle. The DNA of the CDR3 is TGTGCCAGCACCTTGTGGGGCGCAGATACGCAGTATTTT. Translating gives CASTLWGADTQYF.

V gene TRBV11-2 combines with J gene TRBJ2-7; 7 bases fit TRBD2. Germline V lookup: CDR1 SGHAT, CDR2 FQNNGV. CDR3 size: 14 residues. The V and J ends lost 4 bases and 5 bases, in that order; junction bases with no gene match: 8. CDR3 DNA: TGTGCCAGCAGCTCCGTATCTAGCGGAAACGAGCAGTACTTC. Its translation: CASSSVSSGNEQYF. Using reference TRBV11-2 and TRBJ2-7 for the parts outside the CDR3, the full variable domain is EAGVAQSPRYKIIEKRQSVAFWCNPISGHATLYWYQQILGQGPKLLIQFQNNGVVDDSQLPKDRFSAERLKGVDSTLKIQPAKLEDSAVYLCASSSVSSGNEQYFGPGTRLTVT.

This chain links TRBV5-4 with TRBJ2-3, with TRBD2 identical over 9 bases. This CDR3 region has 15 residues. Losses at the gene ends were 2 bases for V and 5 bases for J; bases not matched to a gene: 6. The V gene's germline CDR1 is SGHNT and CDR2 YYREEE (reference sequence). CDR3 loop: CASSLAGGLQDTQYF. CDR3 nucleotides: TGTGCCAGCAGCTTAGCGGGAGGCCTTCAAGATACGCAGTATTTT.

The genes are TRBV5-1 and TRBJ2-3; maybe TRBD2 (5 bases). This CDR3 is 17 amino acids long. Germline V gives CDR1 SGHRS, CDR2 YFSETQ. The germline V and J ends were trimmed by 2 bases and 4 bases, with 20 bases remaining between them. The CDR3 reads CASSFGKATGVADTQYF. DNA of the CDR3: TGCGCCAGCAGCTTCGGGAAGGCGACCGGGGTAGCAGATACGCAGTATTTT.

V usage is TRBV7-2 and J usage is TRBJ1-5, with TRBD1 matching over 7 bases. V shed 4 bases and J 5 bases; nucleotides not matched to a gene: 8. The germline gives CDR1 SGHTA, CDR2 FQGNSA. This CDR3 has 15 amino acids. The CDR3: CASSSPGGQDQPQHF. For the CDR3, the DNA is TGTGCCAGCAGCTCCCCAGGGGGTCAGGATCAGCCCCAGCATTTT.

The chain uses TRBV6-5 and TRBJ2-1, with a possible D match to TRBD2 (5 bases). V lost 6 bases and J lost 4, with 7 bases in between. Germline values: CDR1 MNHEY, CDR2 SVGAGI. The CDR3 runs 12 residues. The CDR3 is CASRQRYNEQFF. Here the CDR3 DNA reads TGTGCCAGCAGACAGCGGTACAATGAGCAGTTCTTC.

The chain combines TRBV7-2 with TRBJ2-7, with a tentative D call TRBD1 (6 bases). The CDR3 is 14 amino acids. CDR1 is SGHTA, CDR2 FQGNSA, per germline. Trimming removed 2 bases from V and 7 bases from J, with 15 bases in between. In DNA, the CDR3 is TGTGCCAGCAGCTTACAGGGGATCAGTAGGGAGCAGTACTTC. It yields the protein CASSLQGISREQYF.

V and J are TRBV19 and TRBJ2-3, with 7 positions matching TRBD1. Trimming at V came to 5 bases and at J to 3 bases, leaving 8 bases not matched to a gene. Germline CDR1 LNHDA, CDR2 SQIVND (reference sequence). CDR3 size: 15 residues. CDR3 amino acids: CASSYGQVLTDTQYF. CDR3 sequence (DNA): TGTGCCAGTAGTTACGGACAGGTACTGACAGATACGCAGTATTTT.

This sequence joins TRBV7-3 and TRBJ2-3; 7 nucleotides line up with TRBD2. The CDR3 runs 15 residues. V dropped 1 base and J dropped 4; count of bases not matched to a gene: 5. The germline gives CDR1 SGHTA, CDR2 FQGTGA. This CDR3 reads CASSLRTSGADTQYF. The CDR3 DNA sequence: TGTGCCAGCAGCTTAAGGACTAGTGGTGCAGATACGCAGTATTTT.

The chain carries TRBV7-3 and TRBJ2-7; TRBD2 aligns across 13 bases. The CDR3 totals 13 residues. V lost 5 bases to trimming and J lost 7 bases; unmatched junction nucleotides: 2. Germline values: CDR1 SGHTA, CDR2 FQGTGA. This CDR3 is CASSPGLAGEQYF. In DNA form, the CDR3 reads TGTGCCAGCAGCCCGGGACTAGCGGGGGAGCAGTACTTC.

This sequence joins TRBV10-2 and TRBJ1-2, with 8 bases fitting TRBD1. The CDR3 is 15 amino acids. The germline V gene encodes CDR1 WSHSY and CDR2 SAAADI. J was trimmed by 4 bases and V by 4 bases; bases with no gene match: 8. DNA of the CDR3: TGCGCCAGCAGTGTTGGGCAGGGGGCGATCTATGGCTACACCTTC. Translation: CASSVGQGAIYGYTF.

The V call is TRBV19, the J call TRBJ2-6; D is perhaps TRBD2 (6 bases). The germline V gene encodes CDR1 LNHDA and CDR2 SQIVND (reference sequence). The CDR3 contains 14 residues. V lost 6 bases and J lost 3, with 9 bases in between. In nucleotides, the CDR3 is TGTGCCAGTAGCAAGGAGGGTGGGGCCAACGTCCTGACTTTC. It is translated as CASSKEGGANVLTF. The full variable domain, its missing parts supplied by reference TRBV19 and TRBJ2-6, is DGGITQSPKYLFRKEGQNVTLSCEQNLNHDAMYWYRQDPGQGLRLIYYSQIVNDFQKGDIAEGYSVSREKKESFPLTVTSAQKNPTAFYLCASSKEGGANVLTFGAGSRLTVL.

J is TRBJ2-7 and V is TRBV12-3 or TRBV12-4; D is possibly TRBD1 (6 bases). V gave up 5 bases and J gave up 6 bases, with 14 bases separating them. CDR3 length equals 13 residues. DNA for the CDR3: TGTGCCAGCAGTCCACAGGGATGGACCGAGCAGTACTTC. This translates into CASSPQGWTEQYF.

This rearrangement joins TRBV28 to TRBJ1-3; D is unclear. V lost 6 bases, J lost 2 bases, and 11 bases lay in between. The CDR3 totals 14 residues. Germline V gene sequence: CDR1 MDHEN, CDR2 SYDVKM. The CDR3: CASREGGPGNTIYF. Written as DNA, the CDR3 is TGTGCCAGCAGGGAAGGAGGACCTGGAAACACCATATATTTT.